These 15 T cell receptor beta chains came from one sample sequenced in a study of blood T cells in healthy people across ages. Then a second PCR, running roughly 7 to 11 cycles, was carried out with a sample-barcoded 5' primer and a J-beta primer mix. Via MiXCR, TCRdb re-called the 5' RACE reads, giving one row per CDR3 protein. The repertoire holds hundreds of thousands of distinct CDR3 sequences, with under 55% as singletons. The source material was blood. The receptors shown here come from an older man in good health.

This clonotype was seen at least ten times. The V gene is TRBV6-5, the J gene TRBJ1-1; D not resolved. CDR3 length: 14 amino acids. CDR1 and CDR2 from the germline V gene are MNHEY and SVGAGI. V was clipped by 2 bases and J by 1 base, with 8 bases between them. CDR3 amino acids: CASSYGLGNTEAFF. Here the CDR3 DNA reads TGTGCCAGCAGTTACGGTTTGGGGAACACTGAAGCTTTCTTT.

Here the CDR3 reads CASSAGFGNEQFF. CDR3 DNA sequence: TGTGCCAGCAGCGCGGGATTTGGCAATGAGCAGTTCTTC. The chain links TRBV11-3 to TRBJ2-1; tentative D call: TRBD2 (6 bases). The ends were cut back, 5 bases at V and 6 bases at J, with 11 bases in the middle. CDR1 and CDR2 (germline): SGHNT, YENEEA. The CDR3 is 13 residues long.

The J gene is TRBJ2-3, the V gene TRBV7-9, with 10 nucleotides matching TRBD2. Germline V lookup: CDR1 SEHNR, CDR2 FQNEAQ (reference sequence). V lost 4 bases to trimming and J lost 5 bases; unmatched junction nucleotides: 6. The CDR3 loop spans 15 amino acids. The CDR3 DNA reads TGTGCCAGCAGCTCCAGCGGGGGGGCTGTAGATACGCAGTATTTT. As protein: CASSSSGGAVDTQYF.

The rearrangement uses TRBV7-9 and TRBJ2-1; 9 bases align to TRBD1. Trimming took 5 bases from V and 7 from J; bases not matched to a gene: 12. Germline CDR1 and CDR2: SEHNR and FQNEAQ (reference sequence). The CDR3 length is 16 residues. The CDR3 loop reads CASSPGTGPLRNEQFF. The CDR3 nucleotides are TGTGCCAGCAGCCCAGGGACAGGGCCGCTTCGGAATGAGCAGTTCTTC.

This rearrangement joins TRBV7-3 to TRBJ2-1, with D perhaps matching TRBD1 or TRBD2 (5 bases each). Between the trimmed V and J ends, which lost 5 bases and 3 bases, there was a span of 17 bases. Germline CDR1 is SGHTA and CDR2 is FQGTGA. The CDR3 loop spans 16 amino acids. The CDR3 DNA follows: TGTGCCAGCAGCCCCGATTTAGGGACGGGCTACAATGAGCAGTTCTTC. It codes for CASSPDLGTGYNEQFF.

Only a few counts were recorded for this clonotype. The chain is built from TRBV29-1 and TRBJ2-3; D is uncertain. CDR3 length: 14 residues. Germline V gives CDR1 SQVTM, CDR2 ANQGSEA. Trimming removed 4 bases from V and 1 base from J, with 12 bases in between. CDR3 nucleotides: TGCAGCGTTGGTCCCCATGGAGGCACAGATACGCAGTATTTT. It translates to CSVGPHGGTDTQYF.

This clonotype has a handful of counts. The chain has TRBV6-2 or TRBV6-3 and TRBJ2-3, with D perhaps TRBD2 (6 bases). The CDR3 is 14 amino acids. Trimming shortened V by 6 bases and J by 4 bases, and 14 bases separated the two germline ends. Germline CDR1 reads MNHEY; CDR2 reads SVGEGT. The CDR3 here is CASSTYGDSDTQYF. In DNA form, the CDR3 reads TGTGCCAGCAGCACCTATGGGGACTCAGATACGCAGTATTTT.

This clonotype was seen a handful of times. The chain is built from TRBV5-1 and TRBJ2-1; TRBD2 agrees at 10 bases. Germline V gene sequence: CDR1 SGHRS, CDR2 YFSETQ. With 3 bases clipped from V and 7 bases from J, the junction kept 7 bases outside the gene matches. The CDR3 length is 15 residues. The CDR3 loop is CASSSLAGEWNEQFF. The CDR3, as DNA: TGCGCCAGCAGCTCCCTAGCGGGGGAGTGGAATGAGCAGTTCTTC.

The chain joins TRBV27 to TRBJ2-3; the match to TRBD2 covers 7 bases. This CDR3 comprises 15 residues. V lost 7 bases and J lost 4; bases outside the gene matches: 11. Germline V gives CDR1 MNHEY, CDR2 SMNVEV (reference sequence). The CDR3 reads CASTRRGRDADTQYF. The CDR3 nucleotides read TGTGCCAGCACCCGGCGTGGGAGGGATGCAGATACGCAGTATTTT.

V usage is TRBV29-1 and J usage is TRBJ2-2; D gene ambiguous. The CDR3 is 14 residues long. Germline loops: CDR1 SQVTM, CDR2 ANQGSEA. CDR3 bases: TGCATCAAAAGGCGCGGACCGAACACCGGGGAGCTGTTTTTT. Amino acid sequence: CIKRRGPNTGELFF.

CDR3 sequence reads: CASSLVGVITGELFF. CDR3 nucleotide sequence: TGTGCCAGCAGTTTAGTAGGGGTTATCACCGGGGAGCTGTTTTTT. The chain couples TRBV12-3 or TRBV12-4 to TRBJ2-2; D may be TRBD1 (5 bases). CDR3 length: 15 amino acids. With 1 base removed from V and 4 bases from J, the gap between germline ends came to 10 bases.

This clonotype was seen repeatedly, ten times or more. J is TRBJ2-3 and V is TRBV10-3; tentative D call: TRBD2 (7 bases). The CDR3 is made up of 18 amino acids. Trimming took 7 bases from V and 1 from J, leaving 24 bases between them. Germline lookup yields CDR1 ENHRY and CDR2 SYGVKD. This CDR3 is CAINNLAEGEGGTDTQYF. The CDR3, as DNA: TGTGCCATCAACAACCTAGCGGAGGGAGAGGGGGGCACAGATACGCAGTATTTT.

V is TRBV20-1 and J is TRBJ1-2; the D gene is possibly TRBD1 (5 bases). The CDR3 spans 15 residues. V lost 0 bases to trimming and J lost 2 bases, with 13 bases between them. Per germline, CDR1 DFQATT and CDR2 SNEGSKA (reference sequence). CDR3: CSARDQPGGNYGYTF. The CDR3 region has the DNA TGCAGTGCTAGAGATCAACCGGGGGGGAACTATGGCTACACCTTC.

The CDR3 sequence is CSAAAWASGRSDTQYF. The CDR3, as DNA: TGCAGTGCTGCGGCTTGGGCTAGCGGGAGGTCCGATACGCAGTATTTT. V usage is TRBV20-1 and J usage is TRBJ2-3; 11 nucleotides align to TRBD2. The CDR3 is 16 residues long. CDR1 and CDR2 (germline): DFQATT, SNEGSKA (reference sequence). V lost 5 bases and J lost 6; bases outside the gene matches: 13.

This clonotype is a singleton in its sample. V and J are TRBV6-2 or TRBV6-3 and TRBJ2-3; the D is unclear. Germline CDR1 reads MNHEY; CDR2 reads SVGEGT. V gave up 5 bases and J gave up 2 bases, with 17 bases separating them. The CDR3 contains 16 residues. The CDR3: CASSRGKAPDTDTQYF. The CDR3 nucleotides read TGTGCCAGCAGTCGTGGTAAGGCACCTGACACAGATACGCAGTATTTT.